The rows below give T cell receptor beta chains drawn from one sample of a study of T cells in Graves' hyperthyroidism and ophthalmopathy. TCRdb analysed the multiplex PCR reads with MiXCR anew, one entry per CDR3 protein. This table holds under 750,000 distinct CDR3 sequences, around 20% found once. Sequenced: blood. Receptors originate from a woman aged 45-65 years with Graves' hyperthyroidism that later progressed to Graves' ophthalmopathy. Both conserved end residues are part of each CDR3. Each record gives: J gene, clone size, V gene, D gene, CDR3 DNA, CDR3 protein. A D gene is named only where the DNA matches it firmly. The size entry is marked missing in some rows and otherwise reads once, few, many or a size class.

TRBJ1-2,few,TRBV7-9,TRBD1,TGTGCCAGCAGCTTCATACAGGGGGCGCAAGGCTACACCTTC,CASSFIQGAQGYTF
TRBJ1-5,.,TRBV4-1,.,TGCGCCAGCAGTTACAAGGATGGGAGCAATCAGCCCCAGCATTTT,CASSYKDGSNQPQHF
TRBJ2-7,many,TRBV3-1,.,TGTGCCAGCAGCCAACGGGGGAATCGCTCCTACGAGCAGTACTTC,CASSQRGNRSYEQYF
TRBJ1-2,many,TRBV11-2,TRBD1,TGTGCCAGCAGTTTTGGACAGGCGGGAGGCTACACCTTC,CASSFGQAGGYTF
TRBJ1-3,few,TRBV3-1,.,TGTGCCAGCAGCCAAGCGAGGGGACCTGGAAACACCATATATTTT,CASSQARGPGNTIYF
TRBJ2-7,.,TRBV19,TRBD1,TGTGCCAGTAGTATTGGGGACAGGGGGAACTCCTACGAGCAGTACTTC,CASSIGDRGNSYEQYF
TRBJ1-1,.,TRBV7-2,.,TGTGCCAGCAGCTTAGGGGATCTCCCTTGGGCTGAAGCTTTCTTT,CASSLGDLPWAEAFF
TRBJ2-1,few,TRBV19,.,TGTGCCAGTACTAACACGGGGCGGAATTTTGTTAATGAGCAGTTCTTC,CASTNTGRNFVNEQFF
TRBJ1-2,many,TRBV30,TRBD1,TGTGCCTGGAGTGGACTAAACAGGGGGCTGAACTATGGCTACACCTTC,CAWSGLNRGLNYGYTF
TRBJ2-7,few,TRBV5-5,TRBD1,TGTGCCAGCAGGTTCACAGGGGCCTCCTACAATGAGCAGTACTTC,CASRFTGASYNEQYF
TRBJ2-3,.,TRBV15,TRBD1,TGTGCCACCAGCGGGGACAGGGGCACAGATACGCAGTATTTT,CATSGDRGTDTQYF
TRBJ1-4,few,TRBV5-1,.,TGCGCCAGCAGCTTTAAAGGGAGTGAAAAACTGTTTTTT,CASSFKGSEKLFF
TRBJ2-7,.,TRBV2,TRBD2,TGTGCCAGCAGAGCGGGGGGTCACGAGCAGTACTTC,CASRAGGHEQYF
TRBJ2-5,.,TRBV14,TRBD1,TGTGCCAGCAGCCAGACCGGGACAGCAAAGACCCAGTACTTC,CASSQTGTAKTQYF
TRBJ2-3,.,TRBV5-8,TRBD2,TGTGCCAGCATAAATCGACTAGCGGGGCGCACAGATACGCAGTATTTT,CASINRLAGRTDTQYF
TRBJ1-4,few,TRBV7-8,TRBD1,TGTGCCAGCAGCTTCCTGACAGGGGGCGGTGAAAAACTGTTTTTT,CASSFLTGGGEKLFF
TRBJ1-1,.,TRBV11-1,.,TGTGCCAGCAGCTTACGAGGGGGGGAGAGGACTGAAGCTTTCTTT,CASSLRGGERTEAFF
TRBJ1-2,.,TRBV29-1,TRBD1,TGCAGCGTTGGGGGACAGGGTGGTAACTATGGCTACACCTTC,CSVGGQGGNYGYTF
TRBJ1-1,.,TRBV10-3,.,TGTGCCATCAGTGGAACAGGAGGTTTCGCTGAAGCTTTCTTT,CAISGTGGFAEAFF
TRBJ1-2,few,TRBV6-1,.,TGTGCCAGCCGGGGTATAGGGGGAGAGTCTAACTATGGCTACACCTTC,CASRGIGGESNYGYTF
TRBJ1-5,few,TRBV6-1,.,TGTGCCAGCAGTGACCCGCTGGCGGGGGCGGCCATAGGGGATCAGCCCCAGCATTTT,CASSDPLAGAAIGDQPQHF
TRBJ1-5,.,TRBV20-1,.,TGCAGTGTCGGGGGGTCCACAGATACGCAGCATTTT,CSVGGSTDTQHF
TRBJ1-4,.,TRBV14,.,TGTGCCAGCAGCCGAGGACTTAATGAAAAACTGTTTTTT,CASSRGLNEKLFF
TRBJ1-1,.,TRBV12-3/TRBV12-4,.,TGTGCCAGCAGTCAAGACAACACTGAAGCTTTCTTT,CASSQDNTEAFF
TRBJ2-2,many,TRBV11-2,TRBD1,TGTGCCAGCAGCTTTTATACAGGGGGATTTCGGAACACCGGGGAGCTGTTTTTT,CASSFYTGGFRNTGELFF
TRBJ1-1,few,TRBV10-2,.,TGCGCCAGCAGCCTACCACAGGGAGGAAAGACTGAAGCTTTCTTT,CASSLPQGGKTEAFF
TRBJ1-2,many,TRBV7-2,.,TGTGCCAGCAGCCTCCGGAGCAGCGATGGCTACACCTTC,CASSLRSSDGYTF
TRBJ2-7,many,TRBV11-2,.,TGTGCCAGCAGTCGCGGACACCTAACCGCATACGAGCAGTACTTC,CASSRGHLTAYEQYF
TRBJ1-5,many,TRBV20-1,.,TGCAGTGCTAGTGATCTTGGTTCGGGCAATCAGCCCCAGCATTTT,CSASDLGSGNQPQHF
TRBJ1-2,.,TRBV20-1,.,TGCAGTGCTACCCCCCGGGAGGGCTCTAACTATGGCTACACCTTC,CSATPREGSNYGYTF
TRBJ2-1,many,TRBV12-5,.,TGTGCTAGTGGTTTGGTACGGGACGGCCTGGCTGATGAGCAGTTCTTC,CASGLVRDGLADEQFF
TRBJ2-5,.,TRBV5-6,TRBD2,TGTGCCAGCAGCTTGACCCTAGCGGGGGGGCCGAAACTGGAGACCCAGTACTTC,CASSLTLAGGPKLETQYF
TRBJ1-4,many,TRBV6-6,TRBD1,TGTGCCAGCAGTTACTCCTCCGGGACAGGGGAAGAAAAACTGTTTTTT,CASSYSSGTGEEKLFF
TRBJ2-6,.,TRBV5-4,.,TGTGCCAGCAGCTTGGCAGGGCGGATAGCTGGGGCCAACGTCCTGACTTTC,CASSLAGRIAGANVLTF
TRBJ2-7,few,TRBV27,.,TGTGCCAGCAGTTACGGGGCGCGGTACGAGCAGTACTTC,CASSYGARYEQYF
TRBJ2-3,.,TRBV9,TRBD1,TGTGCCAGCAGCGTAGAATCGACAGGGGGATTCACAGATACGCAGTATTTT,CASSVESTGGFTDTQYF
TRBJ2-2,few,TRBV6-1,.,TGTGCCAGCAGTGATGGACAAATCACCGGGGAGCTGTTTTTT,CASSDGQITGELFF
TRBJ2-5,few,TRBV7-2,.,TGTGCCAGCAGCTTAGGCGGCGATTTAAGAGAGACCCAGTACTTC,CASSLGGDLRETQYF
TRBJ2-2,.,TRBV2,.,TGTGCCAGCAGTGAGACTAGATCGAACACCGGGGAGCTGTTTTTT,CASSETRSNTGELFF
TRBJ1-2,.,TRBV2,TRBD1,TGTGCCAGCATATCTGTAGGGACAGACCCGTTCTATGGCTACACCTTC,CASISVGTDPFYGYTF
TRBJ1-5,.,TRBV19,.,TGTGCCAGTAGTGCAACGGTCCAGTATAGCAATCAGCCCCAGCATTTT,CASSATVQYSNQPQHF
TRBJ1-1,many,TRBV7-6,.,TGTGCCAGCAGCGGTGGAGAGGTGAACACTGAAGCTTTCTTT,CASSGGEVNTEAFF
TRBJ1-2,.,TRBV5-6,.,TGTGCCAGCAGCCTTTTGGACCTTAACTATGGCTACACCTTC,CASSLLDLNYGYTF
TRBJ2-1,many,TRBV30,.,TGTGCCTGGAGGGACCTCCCAGGGCTGAAGAATGAGCAGTTCTTC,CAWRDLPGLKNEQFF
TRBJ1-1,many,TRBV5-1,.,TGCGCCAGCAGCTTGTCCGGGGGGCTGGGCACTGAAGCTTTCTTT,CASSLSGGLGTEAFF
TRBJ1-2,.,TRBV6-7,.,TGTGCCAGCAGTTACTCGATCCATAACTATGGCTACACCTTC,CASSYSIHNYGYTF
TRBJ1-1,many,TRBV18,TRBD1,TGTGCCAGCTCACCACGGGACAGCCAAATTCAGAACACTGAAGCTTTCTTT,CASSPRDSQIQNTEAFF
TRBJ1-3,few,TRBV11-2,TRBD1,TGTGCCAGCAGCCTCCGACAGGGGGCTGAGAACACCATATATTTT,CASSLRQGAENTIYF
TRBJ1-2,many,TRBV7-3,.,TGTGCCAGCAGCTTAACAGGGAGCTATGGCTACACCTTC,CASSLTGSYGYTF